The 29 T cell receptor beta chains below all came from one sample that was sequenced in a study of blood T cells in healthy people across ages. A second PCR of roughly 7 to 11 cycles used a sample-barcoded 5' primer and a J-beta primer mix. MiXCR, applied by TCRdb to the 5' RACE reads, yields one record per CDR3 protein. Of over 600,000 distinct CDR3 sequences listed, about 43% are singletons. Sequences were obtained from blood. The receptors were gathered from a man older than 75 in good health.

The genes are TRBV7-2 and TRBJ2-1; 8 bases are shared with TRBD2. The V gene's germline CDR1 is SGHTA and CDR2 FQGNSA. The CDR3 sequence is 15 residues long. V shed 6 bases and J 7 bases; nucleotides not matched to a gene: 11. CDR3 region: CASRFARGLGNEQFF. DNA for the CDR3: TGTGCCAGCAGATTTGCCAGGGGACTAGGAAATGAGCAGTTCTTC.

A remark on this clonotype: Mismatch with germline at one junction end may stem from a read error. The CDR3 protein is CANSHILTGIAETQYF. The CDR3 DNA reads as TGTGCCAACAGCCATATCCTCACAGGGATCGCTGAGACCCAGTACTTC. This chain links TRBV3-1 with TRBJ2-5; tentative D call: TRBD1 (6 bases). Germline assignment: CDR1 LGHDT and CDR2 YNNKEL (reference sequence). The CDR3 totals 16 residues.

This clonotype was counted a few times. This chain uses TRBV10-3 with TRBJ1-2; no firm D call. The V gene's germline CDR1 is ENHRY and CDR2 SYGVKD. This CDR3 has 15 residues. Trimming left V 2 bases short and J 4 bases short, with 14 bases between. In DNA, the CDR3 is TGTGCCATCAGTGAGCGGACGGGAAGAATCTATGGCTACACCTTC. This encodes CAISERTGRIYGYTF.

The CDR3 nucleotides are TGTGCCAGCAGTTTAGGAGGACAGGGCTTTGGAAACACCATATATTTT. Translation gives CASSLGGQGFGNTIYF. The chain links TRBV12-3 or TRBV12-4 to TRBJ1-3; TRBD1 aligns across 8 bases. V was pared by 1 base and J by 3 bases, with 5 bases of the junction left unmatched. The CDR3 sequence is 16 residues long.

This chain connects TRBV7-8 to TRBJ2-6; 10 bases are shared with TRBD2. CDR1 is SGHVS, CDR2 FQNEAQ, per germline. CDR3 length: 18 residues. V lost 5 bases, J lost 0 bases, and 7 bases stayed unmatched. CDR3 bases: TGTGCCAGCAGCCGTCCCGGACTAGCGGCCTCTGGGGCCAACGTCCTGACTTTC. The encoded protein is CASSRPGLAASGANVLTF.

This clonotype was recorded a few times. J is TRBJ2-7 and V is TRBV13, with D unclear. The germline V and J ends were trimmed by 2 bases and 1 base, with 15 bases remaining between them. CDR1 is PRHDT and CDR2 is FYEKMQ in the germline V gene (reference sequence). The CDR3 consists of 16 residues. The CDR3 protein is CASSLTNSARSYEQYF. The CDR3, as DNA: TGTGCCAGCAGCTTAACCAACTCAGCCCGGTCCTACGAGCAGTACTTC.

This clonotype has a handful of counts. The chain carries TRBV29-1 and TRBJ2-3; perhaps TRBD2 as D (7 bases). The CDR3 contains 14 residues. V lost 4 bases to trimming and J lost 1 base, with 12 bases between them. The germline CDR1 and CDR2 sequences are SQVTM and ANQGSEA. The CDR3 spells CSVGGGAGTDTQYF. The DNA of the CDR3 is TGCAGCGTTGGGGGGGGGGCCGGCACAGATACGCAGTATTTT.

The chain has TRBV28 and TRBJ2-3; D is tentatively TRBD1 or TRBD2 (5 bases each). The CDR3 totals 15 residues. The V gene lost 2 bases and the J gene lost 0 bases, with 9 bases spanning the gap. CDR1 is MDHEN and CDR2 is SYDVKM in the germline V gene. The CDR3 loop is CASSLNGASTDTQYF. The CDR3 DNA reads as TGTGCCAGCAGTTTAAACGGGGCTAGCACAGATACGCAGTATTTT. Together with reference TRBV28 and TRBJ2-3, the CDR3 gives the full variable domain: DVKVTQSSRYLVKRTGEKVFLECVQDMDHENMFWYRQDPGLGLRLIYFSYDVKMKEKGDIPEGYSVSREKKERFSLILESASTNQTSMYLCASSLNGASTDTQYFGPGTRLTVL.

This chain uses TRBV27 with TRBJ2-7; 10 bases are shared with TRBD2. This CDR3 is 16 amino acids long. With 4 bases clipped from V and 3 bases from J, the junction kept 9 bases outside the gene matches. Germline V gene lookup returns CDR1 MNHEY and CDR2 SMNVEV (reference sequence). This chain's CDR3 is CASSSPSGRTGYEQYF. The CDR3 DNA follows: TGTGCCAGCAGTTCCCCTAGCGGGAGAACAGGCTACGAGCAGTACTTC.

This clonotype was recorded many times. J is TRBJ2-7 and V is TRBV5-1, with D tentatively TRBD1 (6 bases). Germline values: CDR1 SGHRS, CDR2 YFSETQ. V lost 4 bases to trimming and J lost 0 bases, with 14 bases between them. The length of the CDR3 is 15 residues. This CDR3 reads CASSPGTLASYEQYF. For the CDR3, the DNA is TGCGCCAGCAGCCCGGGGACACTCGCCTCCTACGAGCAGTACTTC.

The CDR3 loop reads CASSPRLGTLYEQYF. CDR3 sequence (DNA): TGTGCCAGCAGCCCGCGACTCGGGACCCTCTACGAGCAGTACTTC. The V call is TRBV7-9, the J call TRBJ2-7; D might be TRBD1 or TRBD2, each matching 5 bases. The CDR3 runs to 15 residues. The germline V and J ends were trimmed by 5 bases and 3 bases, with 17 bases remaining between them. CDR1 is SEHNR and CDR2 is FQNEAQ in the germline V gene (reference sequence).

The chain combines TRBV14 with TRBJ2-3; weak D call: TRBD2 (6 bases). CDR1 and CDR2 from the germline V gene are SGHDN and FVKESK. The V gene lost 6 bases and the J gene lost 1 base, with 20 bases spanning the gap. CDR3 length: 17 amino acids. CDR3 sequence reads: CASSPPYGRGRTDTQYF. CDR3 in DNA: TGTGCCAGCAGTCCCCCTTATGGGCGGGGCCGCACAGATACGCAGTATTTT.

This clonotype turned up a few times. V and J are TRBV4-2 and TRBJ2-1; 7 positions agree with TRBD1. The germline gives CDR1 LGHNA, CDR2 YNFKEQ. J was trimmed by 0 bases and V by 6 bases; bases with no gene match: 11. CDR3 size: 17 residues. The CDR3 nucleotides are TGTGCCAGCAGTGAGACATCGGGACAGAGCTCCTACAATGAGCAGTTCTTC. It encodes CASSETSGQSSYNEQFF.

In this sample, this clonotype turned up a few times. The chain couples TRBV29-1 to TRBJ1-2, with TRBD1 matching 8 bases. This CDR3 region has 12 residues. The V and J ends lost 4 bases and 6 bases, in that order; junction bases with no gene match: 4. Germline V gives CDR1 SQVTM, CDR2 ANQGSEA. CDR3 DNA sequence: TGCAGCGTTGCCCAGGGGGCCGATGGCTACACCTTC. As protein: CSVAQGADGYTF. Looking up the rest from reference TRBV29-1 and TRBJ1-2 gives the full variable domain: SAVISQKPSRDICQRGTSLTIQCQVDSQVTMMFWYRQQPGQSLTLIATANQGSEATYESGFVIDKFPISRPNLTFSTLTVSNMSPEDSSIYLCSVAQGADGYTFGSGTRLTVV.

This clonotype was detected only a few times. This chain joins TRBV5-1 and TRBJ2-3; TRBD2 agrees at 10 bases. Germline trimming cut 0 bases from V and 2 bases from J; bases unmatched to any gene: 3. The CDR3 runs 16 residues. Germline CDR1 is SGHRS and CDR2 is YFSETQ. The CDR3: CASSLDSGGSTDTQYF. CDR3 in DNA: TGCGCCAGCAGCTTGGATAGCGGGGGGTCCACAGATACGCAGTATTTT.

CDR3 sequence: CASSPRQGWGYTF. The CDR3 coding sequence is TGTGCCAGCAGCCCGCGTCAGGGGTGGGGCTACACCTTC. The V call is TRBV7-2, the J call TRBJ1-2, with D tentatively TRBD1 (6 bases). CDR3 length: 13 residues. Germline CDR1 reads SGHTA; CDR2 reads FQGNSA. V gave up 5 bases and J gave up 8 bases, with 15 bases separating them.

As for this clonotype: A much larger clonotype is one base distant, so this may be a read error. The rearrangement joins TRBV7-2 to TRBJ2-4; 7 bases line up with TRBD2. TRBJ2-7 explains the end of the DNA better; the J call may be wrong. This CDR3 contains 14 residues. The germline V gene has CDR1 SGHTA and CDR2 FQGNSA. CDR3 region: CASSLGLHSCEQYF. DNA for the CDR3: TGTGCCAGCAGCTTGGGACTACACTCCTGCGAGCAGTACTTC.

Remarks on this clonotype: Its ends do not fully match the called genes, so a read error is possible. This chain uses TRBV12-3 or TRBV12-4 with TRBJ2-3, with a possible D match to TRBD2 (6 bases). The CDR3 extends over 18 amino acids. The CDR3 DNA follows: TGTGCCGGCAGTTTTTTCGGTACTAGCAGGAAGAGCACAGATACGCAGTATTTT. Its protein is CAGSFFGTSRKSTDTQYF.

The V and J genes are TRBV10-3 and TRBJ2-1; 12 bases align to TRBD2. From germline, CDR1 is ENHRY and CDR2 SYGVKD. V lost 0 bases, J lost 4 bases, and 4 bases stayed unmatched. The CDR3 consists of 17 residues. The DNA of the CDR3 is TGTGCCATCAGTGAGTCTCTGACTAGCGGGGGTTACAATGAGCAGTTCTTC. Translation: CAISESLTSGGYNEQFF.

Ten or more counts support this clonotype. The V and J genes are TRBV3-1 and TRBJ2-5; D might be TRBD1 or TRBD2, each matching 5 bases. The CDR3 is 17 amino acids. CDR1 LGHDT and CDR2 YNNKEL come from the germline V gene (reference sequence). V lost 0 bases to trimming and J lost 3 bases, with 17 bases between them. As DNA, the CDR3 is TGTGCCAGCAGCCAAGACCCTGGGACGATGGGGAAAGAGACCCAGTACTTC. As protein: CASSQDPGTMGKETQYF.

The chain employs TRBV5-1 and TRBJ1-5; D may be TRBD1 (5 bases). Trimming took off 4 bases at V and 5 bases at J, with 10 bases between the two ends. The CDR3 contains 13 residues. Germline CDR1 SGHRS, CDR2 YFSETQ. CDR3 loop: CASSPDSYQPQHF. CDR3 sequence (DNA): TGCGCCAGCAGCCCCGACAGTTATCAGCCCCAGCATTTT.

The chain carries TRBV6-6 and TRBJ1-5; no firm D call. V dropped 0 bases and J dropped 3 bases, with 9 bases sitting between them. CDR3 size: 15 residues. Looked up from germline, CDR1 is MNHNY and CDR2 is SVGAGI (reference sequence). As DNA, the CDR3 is TGTGCCAGCAGTTACTCGCCACAGTCCAATCAGCCCCAGCATTTT. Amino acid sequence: CASSYSPQSNQPQHF.

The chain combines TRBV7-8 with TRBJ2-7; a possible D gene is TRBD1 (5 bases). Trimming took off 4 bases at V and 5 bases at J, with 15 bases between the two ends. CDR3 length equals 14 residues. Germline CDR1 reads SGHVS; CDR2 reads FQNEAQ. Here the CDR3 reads CASSYLRQSDEQYF. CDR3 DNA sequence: TGTGCCAGCAGCTATTTAAGACAGTCCGACGAGCAGTACTTC.

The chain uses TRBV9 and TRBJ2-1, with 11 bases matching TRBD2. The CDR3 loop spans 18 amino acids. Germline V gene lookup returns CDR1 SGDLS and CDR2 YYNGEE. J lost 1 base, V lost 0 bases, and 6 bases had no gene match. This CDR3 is CASSVVAGGPGSYNEQFF. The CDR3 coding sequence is TGTGCCAGCAGCGTAGTAGCGGGAGGGCCTGGTTCCTACAATGAGCAGTTCTTC.

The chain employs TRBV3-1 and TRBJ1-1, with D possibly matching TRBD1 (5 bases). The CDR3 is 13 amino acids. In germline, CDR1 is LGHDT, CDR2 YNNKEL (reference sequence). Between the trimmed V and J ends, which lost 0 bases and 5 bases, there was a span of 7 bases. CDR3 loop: CASSQDWGTEAFF. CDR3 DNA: TGTGCCAGCAGCCAAGATTGGGGGACTGAAGCTTTCTTT. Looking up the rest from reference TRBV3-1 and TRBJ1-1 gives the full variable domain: DTAVSQTPKYLVTQMGNDKSIKCEQNLGHDTMYWYKQDSKKFLKIMFSYNNKELIINETVPNRFSPKSPDKAHLNLHINSLELGDSAVYFCASSQDWGTEAFFGQGTRLTVV.

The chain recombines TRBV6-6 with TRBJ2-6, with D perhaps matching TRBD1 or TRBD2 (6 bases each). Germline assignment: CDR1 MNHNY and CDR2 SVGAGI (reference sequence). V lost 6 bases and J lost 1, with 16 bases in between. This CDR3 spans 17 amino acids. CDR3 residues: CASRGGGMGSGANVLTF. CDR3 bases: TGTGCCAGCAGAGGAGGGGGGATGGGTTCTGGGGCCAACGTCCTGACTTTC.

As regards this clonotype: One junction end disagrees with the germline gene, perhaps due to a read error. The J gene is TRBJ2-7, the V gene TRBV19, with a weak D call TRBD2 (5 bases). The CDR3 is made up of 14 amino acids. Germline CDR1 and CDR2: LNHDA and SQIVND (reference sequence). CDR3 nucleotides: TGTGCCAGTAGTAGATCACCGAGGGTGGCCGAGCGGTACTTC. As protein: CASSRSPRVAERYF.

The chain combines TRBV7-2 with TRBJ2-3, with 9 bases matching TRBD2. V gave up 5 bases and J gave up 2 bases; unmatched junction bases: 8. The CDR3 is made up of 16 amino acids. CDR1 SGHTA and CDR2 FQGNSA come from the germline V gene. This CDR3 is CASSAQTSGHTDTQYF. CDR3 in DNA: TGTGCCAGCAGCGCCCAGACTAGCGGACACACAGATACGCAGTATTTT.

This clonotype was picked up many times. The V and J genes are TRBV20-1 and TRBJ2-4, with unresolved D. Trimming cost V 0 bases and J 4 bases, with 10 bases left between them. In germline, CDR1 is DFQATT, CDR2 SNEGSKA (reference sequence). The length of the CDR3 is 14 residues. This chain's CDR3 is CSAREGQRKNIQYF. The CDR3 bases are TGCAGTGCTAGAGAGGGTCAACGTAAAAACATTCAGTACTTC.